The next 14 T cell receptor beta chains were all read from a single sample in a study of blood T cell repertoires in COVID-19 (dated by TCRdb to 2020 to 2021). The method behind the library was the immunoSEQ multiplex PCR assay. Not all clones reach the TCRdb copy of this immuneACCESS table, which keeps in-frame sequences only. Checked studies attribute under half of the gap to unresolved V genes and leave the rest unexplained. The sample yields 240,000 or so clones; around 85% were counted once. The top ten clones comprise roughly 9.6% of the sample. What was sequenced was peripheral blood. The source is a woman aged 80 or over with acute or convalescent COVID-19.

The chain carries TRBV27 and TRBJ1-1; no clear D. The CDR3 runs to 14 residues. Trimming cost V 3 bases and J 0 bases, with 8 bases left between them. Germline CDR1 reads MNHEY; CDR2 reads SMNVEV (reference sequence). The DNA of the CDR3 is TGTGCCAGCAGTTTCACAGCCTTGAACACTGAAGCTTTCTTT. This translates into CASSFTALNTEAFF.

The table lists this clone with many counts. The chain employs TRBV19 and TRBJ1-2; TRBD1 agrees at 9 bases. The V and J ends lost 2 bases and 5 bases, in that order; junction bases with no gene match: 12. Per germline, CDR1 LNHDA and CDR2 SQIVND (reference sequence). The CDR3 is 17 amino acids. Here the CDR3 reads CASSILGTGPTEYGYTF. CDR3 DNA sequence: TGTGCCAGTAGTATACTGGGGACAGGGCCTACCGAGTATGGCTACACCTTC.

This chain links TRBV5-1 with TRBJ2-7, with 9 bases identical to TRBD1. This CDR3 is 14 amino acids long. Germline lookup yields CDR1 SGHRS and CDR2 YFSETQ. J was trimmed by 0 bases and V by 5 bases; bases with no gene match: 3. The CDR3 DNA sequence: TGCGCCAGCAGGGTACAGGGGGCCTCCTACGAGCAGTACTTC. Its translation is CASRVQGASYEQYF.

This clone was detected only a few times. The chain is built from TRBV19 and TRBJ1-5; 7 positions match TRBD1. The CDR3 consists of 15 residues. CDR1 and CDR2 (germline): LNHDA, SQIVND (reference sequence). The V and J ends lost 5 bases and 3 bases, in that order; junction bases with no gene match: 7. The CDR3, as DNA: TGTGCCAGTAGTGACTACAGGGGTTCCAATCAGCCCCAGCATTTT. It is translated as CASSDYRGSNQPQHF.

On this clone itself: This sample includes further DNA sequences coding for the same CDR3. The genes are TRBV2 and TRBJ2-1; D ambiguous. CDR3 length: 11 residues. The V end lost 6 bases, the J end lost 4 bases, and 4 bases lay between the germline ends. CDR1 is SNHLY and CDR2 is FYNNEI in the germline V gene. DNA for the CDR3: TGTGCCAGCAGCCCTTACAATGAGCAGTTCTTC. Its translation: CASSPYNEQFF.

The gene calls are TRBV30 and TRBJ2-1, with 8 bases that match TRBD1. There are 13 residues in the CDR3. Looked up from germline, CDR1 is GTSNPN and CDR2 is SVGIG (reference sequence). CDR3 residues: CVTTGDQLREQFF. The CDR3 bases are TGTGTTACGACAGGGGATCAATTAAGGGAGCAGTTCTTC.

This clone has just one count. This chain uses TRBV11-2 with TRBJ2-5; 14 bases align to TRBD2. Germline loops: CDR1 SGHAT, CDR2 FQNNGV. V shed 4 bases and J 5 bases; nucleotides not matched to a gene: 6. This CDR3 spans 16 amino acids. The CDR3 reads CASSSMGLAGVETQYF. Here the CDR3 DNA reads TGTGCCAGCAGCTCCATGGGACTAGCGGGGGTGGAGACCCAGTACTTC.

The chain is built from TRBV6-5 and TRBJ2-3, with TRBD2 matching over 8 bases. V dropped 7 bases and J dropped 5; count of bases not matched to a gene: 5. Looked up from germline, CDR1 is MNHEY and CDR2 is SVGAGI. The CDR3 runs to 13 residues. The CDR3 is CASKRGGKDTQYF. In nucleotides, the CDR3 is TGTGCCAGCAAACGGGGGGGCAAAGATACGCAGTATTTT.

The J gene is TRBJ1-5, the V gene TRBV18, with a weak D call TRBD1 (6 bases). The CDR3 runs to 14 residues. The germline gives CDR1 KGHSH, CDR2 LQKENI. The V end lost 6 bases, the J end lost 7 bases, and 16 bases lay between the germline ends. This CDR3 reads CASSQQGLGQPQHF. CDR3 DNA sequence: TGTGCCAGCTCTCAACAGGGTTTGGGGCAGCCCCAGCATTTT.

The V call is TRBV29-1, the J call TRBJ2-7; a weak D match, TRBD2 (7 bases). V shed 4 bases and J shed 3 bases, with 19 bases lying between them. Germline loops: CDR1 SQVTM, CDR2 ANQGSEA. This CDR3 contains 15 residues. The CDR3: CSVGAGRGTNYEQYF. The CDR3 nucleotides are TGCAGCGTTGGGGCAGGGCGGGGGACAAACTACGAGCAGTACTTC.

The chain couples TRBV7-9 to TRBJ1-6; D is unresolved. Deletions cut 1 base from V and 0 bases from J, with 10 bases between. This CDR3 spans 17 amino acids. Germline CDR1 is SEHNR and CDR2 is FQNEAQ (reference sequence). The CDR3 sequence: CASSLVVGSSYNSPLHF. In DNA form, the CDR3 reads TGTGCCAGCAGCTTAGTTGTCGGGAGCTCCTATAATTCACCCCTCCACTTT.

The J gene is TRBJ2-1, the V gene TRBV6-2 or TRBV6-3; TRBD1 might be the D (6 bases). V shed 0 bases and J shed 7 bases, with 10 bases lying between them. There are 14 residues in the CDR3. CDR1 and CDR2 (germline): MNHEY, SVGEGT. CDR3 sequence (DNA): TGTGCCAGCAGTTACTCGGGGACAATTAATGAGCAGTTCTTC. It codes for CASSYSGTINEQFF.

V gene TRBV18 combines with J gene TRBJ1-6; 7 nucleotides match TRBD1. V shed 3 bases and J 9 bases; nucleotides not matched to a gene: 2. Germline V CDR1 and CDR2: KGHSH, LQKENI. The CDR3 totals 13 residues. CDR3: CASSPDRVSPLHF. The CDR3 DNA reads TGTGCCAGCTCACCCGACAGGGTTTCACCCCTCCACTTT. Using reference TRBV18 and TRBJ1-6 for the parts outside the CDR3, the full variable domain is NAGVMQNPRHLVRRRGQEARLRCSPMKGHSHVYWYRQLPEEGLKFMVYLQKENIIDESGMPKERFSAEFPKEGPSILRIQQVVRGDSAAYFCASSPDRVSPLHFGNGTRLTVT.

The V and J genes are TRBV5-1 and TRBJ1-3; a weak D match, TRBD1 (5 bases). There are 16 residues in the CDR3. The V gene's germline CDR1 is SGHRS and CDR2 YFSETQ. Trimming shortened V by 0 bases and J by 0 bases, and 10 bases separated the two germline ends. The chain's CDR3 is CASSLEGEFSGNTIYF. CDR3 in DNA: TGCGCCAGCAGCTTGGAAGGGGAATTCTCTGGAAACACCATATATTTT. Looking up the rest from reference TRBV5-1 and TRBJ1-3 gives the full variable domain: KAGVTQTPRYLIKTRGQQVTLSCSPISGHRSVSWYQQTPGQGLQFLFEYFSETQRNKGNFPGRFSGRQFSNSRSEMNVSTLELGDSALYLCASSLEGEFSGNTIYFGEGSWLTVV.